This T cell receptor beta chain stems from a study of blood T cell repertoires in COVID-19. Whole-study context: Material from acute and convalescent COVID-19 was sourced from the United States, Italy and Spain.

A single count supports this clone. Authors' data handling: How many nucleated cells were present was estimated from reference gene primer amplification. Clones were read by immunoSEQ multiplex PCR, and TCRdb kept only the in-frame ones, dropping some. Clonal size and the V and J genes are those of that table, whereas D and trimming came from the DNA. The sample lists 60,000 to 80,000 clones, approximately 80% occurring once. The sequenced sample was peripheral blood. The clonotype was recovered from a man in his fifties or sixties with COVID-19, enrolled during active disease.

The CDR3 sequence is CASRPRGATNEKLFF. In DNA, the CDR3 is TGTGCCAGCAGACCCCGGGGTGCAACTAATGAAAAACTGTTTTTT. The rearrangement joins TRBV6-5 to TRBJ1-4; D remains unclear. With 6 bases removed from V and 0 bases from J, the gap between germline ends came to 11 bases. The CDR3 is 15 residues long. Germline values: CDR1 MNHEY, CDR2 SVGAGI.